The next 4 T cell receptor beta chains were all read from a single sample in a study of T-cell memory formation after mild COVID-19. TCRdb redid the calling of the 5' RACE reads with MiXCR, one entry per CDR3 protein. This table has about 180,000 distinct CDR3 sequences, about 18% appearing once. Specimen: PBMCs or a T cell subset sorted from them (not recorded which). The receptors here all came from a young man who had mild COVID-19 (a few samples of this study predate the infection). Cell type and time point are not known.

This clonotype appeared many times. V gene TRBV7-9 combines with J gene TRBJ2-2; 7 bases are a match to TRBD1. The germline CDR1 and CDR2 sequences are SEHNR and FQNEAQ (reference sequence). The trim removed 3 bases at V and 4 bases at J, leaving 2 bases unmatched. CDR3 length: 14 residues. The DNA for the CDR3 is TGTGCCAGCAGCTTCGGGACAGCCACCGGGGAGCTGTTTTTT. This gives the protein CASSFGTATGELFF.

This clonotype was picked up a small number of times. The chain is built from TRBV5-1 and TRBJ1-6; a possible D gene is TRBD1 (6 bases). The CDR3 has 15 residues. Germline CDR1 and CDR2: SGHRS and YFSETQ. Trimming took 3 bases from V and 13 from J, leaving 20 bases between them. CDR3: CASSSGSDSTSPLHF. The CDR3 nucleotides are TGCGCCAGCAGCTCCGGGTCGGACAGCACCTCGCCCCTCCACTTT.

The chain recombines TRBV12-3 or TRBV12-4 with TRBJ2-3; maybe TRBD2 (7 bases). The CDR3 spans 16 residues. Trimming stripped 6 bases from V and 1 base from J, with 17 bases between. CDR3 in DNA: TGTGCCAGCAGCCCTTGGGGGGGCCGAGGCACAGATACGCAGTATTTT. Its protein product is CASSPWGGRGTDTQYF.

The V and J genes are TRBV7-6 and TRBJ1-6, with 9 bases identical to TRBD1. Trimming took 1 base from V and 10 from J; bases not matched to a gene: 5. The germline gives CDR1 SGHVS, CDR2 FNYEAQ. The CDR3 has 15 amino acids. Here the CDR3 reads CASSLGDRANSPLHF. DNA of the CDR3: TGTGCCAGCAGCTTAGGGGACAGGGCCAACTCACCCCTCCACTTT.